This T cell receptor beta chain is drawn from a study of blood T cell repertoires in COVID-19. Clones were read by immunoSEQ multiplex PCR, and TCRdb kept only the in-frame ones, dropping some. The sample consists of 130,000 to 150,000 clones, approximately 88% of them appearing once. Participants came from about 24 US areas, aged about 18 to 100 years. This clonotype was sampled from a man in his forties with acute COVID-19. Material for sequencing was PBMCs or T cells enriched from blood (not recorded which).

Here the CDR3 DNA reads TGTGCCAGCAGCCAAGTCACAAACTCCTACGAGCAGTACTTC. Translation: CASSQVTNSYEQYF. The chain carries TRBV3-1 (or the pseudogene TRBV3-2) and TRBJ2-7; D ambiguous. The CDR3 totals 14 residues. Trimming took off 1 base at V and 0 bases at J, with 7 bases between the two ends. Germline CDR1 is LGHDT and CDR2 is YNNKEL (reference sequence).